This T cell receptor (beta chain) stems from a study of shared clonotypes between healthy human individuals. On this clone: This same CDR3 is encoded by further DNA sequences in the sample.

The CDR3 contains 12 residues. CDR1 and CDR2 from the germline V gene are SGHDT and YYEEEE. Deletions cut 1 base from V and 7 bases from J, with 9 bases between. The protocol was immunoSEQ multiplex PCR, while the TCRdb copy is restricted to in-frame clones and leaves out a portion. The data contain roughly 2 million clones, 85% to 95% of them singletons. Naivety among CD8 cells was defined by CD45RO negativity and positive CCR7 selection, thereby excluding terminally differentiated effector memory CD45RA+ cells. Sequencing was done on a sample of naive CD8+ T cells sorted from blood. This sequence joins TRBV5-6 and TRBJ2-7; D unresolved. The sequence was collected from a man younger than 35 in good health. The CDR3 bases are TGTGCCAGCAGCTTGTCAGACGGTGAGCAGTACTTC. Amino acids: CASSLSDGEQYF.